A single sample gave rise to the 7 T cell receptor beta chains below, sequenced in a study of CD8+ T cells in alopecia areata. Stated treatment: oral pan-JAK inhibitor, 5-10 mg twice daily. Extraction of RNA preceded its reverse transcription into cDNA, which served as the sequencing template. Libraries were prepared by immunoSEQ multiplex PCR; TCRdb keeps only in-frame clonotypes and omits some of them. The table includes around 190,000 clones, approximately 56% detected once. This specimen consisted of CD4+ T cells sorted from blood, obtained at week 4, from a patient treated with tofacitinib. Receptors originate from a human donor with alopecia areata.

V is TRBV29-1 and J is TRBJ2-2; either TRBD1 or TRBD2 may fit D (5 bases each). V was cut by 8 bases and J by 5 bases, with 15 bases left in between. There are 13 residues in the CDR3. Germline V lookup: CDR1 SQVTM, CDR2 ANQGSEA. CDR3 loop: CSLGGGTTGELFF. In DNA, the CDR3 is TGCAGCCTGGGTGGGGGAACGACCGGGGAGCTGTTTTTT.

Here the CDR3 DNA reads TGCGCCAGCAGCCCAAGACAGGGGATTAATGAAAAACTGTTTTTT. As protein: CASSPRQGINEKLFF. The rearrangement joins TRBV5-1 to TRBJ1-4; 8 bases agree with TRBD1. After removal of 4 bases from V and 4 bases from J, the junction contained 6 bases not matched to a gene. This CDR3 comprises 15 residues. The V gene's germline CDR1 is SGHRS and CDR2 YFSETQ. Together with reference TRBV5-1 and TRBJ1-4, the CDR3 gives the full variable domain: KAGVTQTPRYLIKTRGQQVTLSCSPISGHRSVSWYQQTPGQGLQFLFEYFSETQRNKGNFPGRFSGRQFSNSRSEMNVSTLELGDSALYLCASSPRQGINEKLFFGSGTQLSVL.

The CDR3 nucleotides are TGCAGCGTTCCCGGACAGGGTGATTGGGGGACCCAGTACTTC. This codes for CSVPGQGDWGTQYF. This chain connects TRBV29-1 to TRBJ2-5; 8 bases map to TRBD1. The CDR3 is made up of 14 amino acids. CDR1 and CDR2 from the germline V gene are SQVTM and ANQGSEA. Unmatched junction bases numbered 12, after V lost 5 bases and J lost 7 bases.

The chain combines TRBV5-1 with TRBJ1-2; D ambiguous. V gave up 5 bases and J gave up 8 bases, with 16 bases separating them. Germline assignment: CDR1 SGHRS and CDR2 YFSETQ. The CDR3 sequence is 13 residues long. This CDR3 reads CASRGPHYTGYTF. The CDR3 DNA sequence: TGCGCCAGCAGAGGTCCGCACTACACAGGCTACACCTTC.

The rearrangement joins TRBV29-1 to TRBJ1-2; D gene uncertain. The CDR3 is 14 residues long. Germline V gives CDR1 SQVTM, CDR2 ANQGSEA. The V and J ends lost 5 bases and 0 bases respectively, with 13 bases between them. DNA for the CDR3: TGCAGCGTTCGCTCGACGGGAGCTAACTATGGCTACACCTTC. Protein product: CSVRSTGANYGYTF.

The rearrangement uses TRBV9 and TRBJ2-1; D perhaps matches TRBD1 (6 bases). Germline values: CDR1 SGDLS, CDR2 YYNGEE. Trimming took 1 base from V and 7 from J, leaving 12 bases between them. The CDR3 totals 14 residues. CDR3 region: CASSVSRGSNEQFF. The DNA for the CDR3 is TGTGCCAGCAGCGTATCAAGGGGGAGTAATGAGCAGTTCTTC. The full variable domain, with the rest looked up from reference TRBV9 and TRBJ2-1, is DSGVTQTPKHLITATGQRVTLRCSPRSGDLSVYWYQQSLDQGLQFLIQYYNGEERAKGNILERFSAQQFPDLHSELNLSSLELGDSALYFCASSVSRGSNEQFFGPGTRLTVL.

This clone was seen a handful of times. This rearrangement joins TRBV5-1 to TRBJ2-2; D remains unclear. Germline CDR1 is SGHRS and CDR2 is YFSETQ. The CDR3 length is 14 residues. V was clipped by 5 bases and J by 4 bases, with 12 bases between them. For the CDR3, the DNA is TGCGCCAGCAGTATGAAGGCTAGCACCGGGGAGCTGTTTTTT. Its protein product is CASSMKASTGELFF.